A selection of T cell receptor beta chains follows, all from one sample in a study of response to subunit inactivated influenza vaccine. TCRdb re-analysed the RT-PCR reads in MiXCR, keeping a single row per CDR3 protein. The table shows about 700,000 distinct CDR3 sequences, with less than 15% occurring only once. Sequenced material: PBMCs from blood, taken approximately 15 days before vaccination. Receptor source: a man aged 50-59 years who received an inactivated influenza vaccine. Each CDR3 is given with its conserved first and last residue. Fields, in order: V gene, D gene, clone size, J gene, CDR3 DNA, CDR3 protein. The D gene is left open where the match is weak. Expanded clones are given a class, and other clones once, few, many or no size at all.

>TRBV5-1|TRBD1|few|TRBJ2-1
TGCGCCAGCAGCCCCCAGACAGGGCGGAATGAGCAGTTCTTC
CASSPQTGRNEQFF
>TRBV20-1|TRBD1|few|TRBJ1-5
TGCAGTGCTAGAGATCTGCCGGACAGGGGTCGCAATCAGCCCCAGCATTTT
CSARDLPDRGRNQPQHF
>TRBV6-1|.|.|TRBJ2-5
TGTGCCAGCAGTGAAATTGGGGGGCGAGAGACCCAGTACTTC
CASSEIGGRETQYF
>TRBV2|.|many|TRBJ2-5
TGTGCCAGCAGTGAACTTCTGTGGGAGGAGACCCAGTACTTC
CASSELLWEETQYF
>TRBV7-9|.|once|TRBJ2-5
TGTGCCAGCAGCTTATTGCCAGAGACCCAGTACTTC
CASSLLPETQYF
>TRBV7-9|.|.|TRBJ1-4
TGTGCCAGCAGCACGAACCCATTCACCCCAGCTAATGAAAAACTGTTTTTT
CASSTNPFTPANEKLFF
>TRBV7-2|TRBD2|.|TRBJ2-7
TGTGCCAGCAGCGCACTAGCGGGAGGTTACGAGCAGTACTTC
CASSALAGGYEQYF
>TRBV5-6|.|.|TRBJ1-2
TGTGCCAGCAGCGTGACAGGAGACCCCACCTTC
CASSVTGDPTF
>TRBV12-3/TRBV12-4|.|.|TRBJ2-5
TGTGCCAGCAGTTTGAAAGGGGGGCAAGAGACCCAGTACTTC
CASSLKGGQETQYF
>TRBV5-1|.|.|TRBJ2-2
TGCGCCAGCAGCTTGGCCAGACTAAATCCCACCGGGGAGCTGTTTTTT
CASSLARLNPTGELFF
>TRBV29-1|.|.|TRBJ2-5
TGCAGCGTTGAATACCAAGAGACCCAGTACTTC
CSVEYQETQYF
>TRBV7-2|.|.|TRBJ2-3
TGTGCCAGCAGCTTAGAATTCCTAGATACGCAGTATTTT
CASSLEFLDTQYF
>TRBV7-2|TRBD2|.|TRBJ2-1
TGTGCCAGCAGAGGGACTAGCGGGGTGAAATACAATGAGCAGTTCTTC
CASRGTSGVKYNEQFF
>TRBV7-8|TRBD2|.|TRBJ2-7
TGTGCCAGCAGCTTAGCGATGAGGGAGGGCCATTCCACTGCAGTAAGTGAGCAGTACTTC
CASSLAMREGHSTAVSEQYF
>TRBV6-2/TRBV6-3|TRBD1|.|TRBJ2-4
TGTGCCAGCAGCCCGGGACAGGGGGTGGGAAACATTCAGTACTTC
CASSPGQGVGNIQYF
>TRBV7-2|.|few|TRBJ2-2
TGTGCCAGCCCGCTGGCACACGCCGGGGAGCTGTTTTTT
CASPLAHAGELFF
>TRBV20-1|.|few|TRBJ2-5
TGCAGTGCTTTCACTAGCAGGACTCAAGAGACCCAGTACTTC
CSAFTSRTQETQYF
>TRBV10-3|.|many|TRBJ2-7
TGTGCCATCAGTGAGTCGAGGGACACCTACGAGCAGTACTTC
CAISESRDTYEQYF
>TRBV7-9|.|.|TRBJ1-5
TGTGCCAGCAGCTTGGTCGGCAAGCCCCAGCATTTT
CASSLVGKPQHF
>TRBV9|TRBD2|.|TRBJ2-1
TGTGCCAGCAGCAATAGCGGGATGGCGAACAATGAGCAGTTCTTC
CASSNSGMANNEQFF
>TRBV28|.|.|TRBJ2-2
TGTGCCGTTCGGTCCTCGAACACCGGGGAGCTGTTTTTT
CAVRSSNTGELFF
>TRBV29-1|.|.|TRBJ2-3
TGCAGCGTTCGAGGGACACCTAGCACAGATACGCAGTATTTT
CSVRGTPSTDTQYF
>TRBV7-2|TRBD2|.|TRBJ2-3
TGTGCCAGCAGCTTAGCCCCGGCTAGCGGGGGGTCCCCCCGCACAGATACGCAGTATTTT
CASSLAPASGGSPRTDTQYF
>TRBV6-1|.|many|TRBJ2-3
TGTGCCAGCAGTCCCCGAAACAGGGCTCCAGATACGCAGTATTTT
CASSPRNRAPDTQYF
>TRBV18|.|few|TRBJ2-1
TGTGCCAGCTCACCGAACGAACTCCGGGGGCAGTTCTTC
CASSPNELRGQFF
>TRBV5-6|TRBD2|many|TRBJ2-1
TGTGCCAGCAGCTTGGTTAGCGGGGCGTACAATGAGCAGTTCTTC
CASSLVSGAYNEQFF
>TRBV20-1|.|.|TRBJ2-1
TGCAGTGCTAGGGTTCTGGAGCGGAGATACAATGAGCAGTTCTTC
CSARVLERRYNEQFF
>TRBV28|TRBD2|.|TRBJ2-7
TGTGCCAGCAGTCCATCCGGGGGGATCGGACTAGCGGGAAATACTCTCTACGAGCAGTACTTC
CASSPSGGIGLAGNTLYEQYF
>TRBV12-3/TRBV12-4|TRBD2|many|TRBJ2-5
TGTGCCAGCACCTCGGAGGGTGGTAGCGGGGACAAAGAGACCCAGTACTTC
CASTSEGGSGDKETQYF
>TRBV7-3|.|few|TRBJ2-7
TGTAATAGGGCCGCTTCCTACGAGCAGTACTTC
CNRAASYEQYF
>TRBV12-3/TRBV12-4|.|many|TRBJ1-1
TGTGCCAGCAGTTCCAGGCTGAGGGGGGCTGAAGCTTTCTTT
CASSSRLRGAEAFF
>TRBV5-1|TRBD1|many|TRBJ2-7
TGCGCCAGCATGTCCGGGACAGGGGCTTACGAGCAGTACTTC
CASMSGTGAYEQYF
>TRBV27|.|few|TRBJ2-7
TGTGCCAGCAGTTTATGGGCGGCCTCCTACGAGCAGTACTTC
CASSLWAASYEQYF
>TRBV5-1|TRBD2|few|TRBJ2-3
TGCGCCAGCAGCCCCGGGACTAGCGGGAGGGCCTCAGATACGCAGTATTTT
CASSPGTSGRASDTQYF
>TRBV21-1|.|few|TRBJ2-1
TGTGCCAGCAGCACACCGGGGGACTTAGCGGGAGTGCATGAGCAGTTCTTC
CASSTPGDLAGVHEQFF
>TRBV19|.|.|TRBJ1-1
TGTGCCAGTCATAGGCTAGGGGCAAGGATGAACACTGAAGCTTTCTTT
CASHRLGARMNTEAFF
>TRBV28|.|many|TRBJ2-7
TGTGCCAGCAACCGAAATTCCGCCGAGCAGTACTTC
CASNRNSAEQYF
>TRBV6-2/TRBV6-3|.|.|TRBJ2-5
TGTGCCAGCAACATGGAGGCGGCTAGACAAGAGACCCAGAACTTC
CASNMEAARQETQNF
>TRBV5-5|.|.|TRBJ2-7
TGTGCCAGCAGGAGAGGCGGGACGGCCTACGAGCAGTACTTC
CASRRGGTAYEQYF
>TRBV20-1|.|.|TRBJ2-7
TGCAGTGCTAGTATTCTGAGCTCCTACGAGCAGTACTTC
CSASILSSYEQYF
>TRBV4-3|.|few|TRBJ1-3
TGCGCCAGCAGCCAAGATAGTAGACTAGGAAACACCATATATTTT
CASSQDSRLGNTIYF
>TRBV7-3|.|few|TRBJ2-5
TGTGCCAGCAGCTTACTGGCAGGGGTAGAGACCCAGTACTTC
CASSLLAGVETQYF
>TRBV5-1|TRBD1|few|TRBJ1-1
TGCGCCAGCAGTAAAAGGGGGCTAATGAACACTGAAGCTTTCTTT
CASSKRGLMNTEAFF
>TRBV29-1|TRBD1|.|TRBJ1-1
TGCAGCGCGACAGGGGGACGAGTGAACACTGAAGCTTTCTTT
CSATGGRVNTEAFF
>TRBV10-3|.|few|TRBJ1-5
TGTGCCATCAGACAGGGTTTGAATCAGCCCCAGCATTTT
CAIRQGLNQPQHF
>TRBV29-1|.|many|TRBJ2-3
TGCAGCGTTACCGGACGGGTCACAGATACGCAGTATTTT
CSVTGRVTDTQYF
>TRBV29-1|TRBD1|.|TRBJ2-5
TGCAGCGTTTCTTACAGGGGAAAGACCCAGTACTTC
CSVSYRGKTQYF
>TRBV5-1|TRBD1|.|TRBJ1-2
TGCGCCAGCAGCATAGAGGGACAGTTCTATGGCTACACCTTC
CASSIEGQFYGYTF
>TRBV5-6|.|few|TRBJ2-5
TGTGCCAGCAGCCGCGTTGCCGCGTACCAAGAGACCCAGTACTTC
CASSRVAAYQETQYF
>TRBV10-3|TRBD1|.|TRBJ2-5
TGTGCCATCAGGGGACAGGGGGCTCAGGAGACCCAGTACTTC
CAIRGQGAQETQYF
>TRBV7-8|TRBD1|.|TRBJ2-3
TGTGCCAGCAGCACTAGACAGGGGGACACAGATACGCAGTATTTT
CASSTRQGDTDTQYF
>TRBV10-3|.|few|TRBJ1-2
TGTGCCATCAGTGATGGGAGCCTAAACTATGGCTACACCTTC
CAISDGSLNYGYTF
>TRBV9|.|few|TRBJ2-1
TGTGCCAGCAGCGTAGCGCAGAAGCCCTACAATGAGCAGTTCTTC
CASSVAQKPYNEQFF
>TRBV6-5|.|once|TRBJ1-1
TGTGCCAGCAGTTACACCTTGGGGAACACTGAAGCTTTCTTT
CASSYTLGNTEAFF
>TRBV11-2|.|few|TRBJ2-3
TGTGCCAGCAGCTTAGGGTTGGTAACCGGGTACGTTACTAGCACAGATACGCAGTATTTT
CASSLGLVTGYVTSTDTQYF
>TRBV20-1|.|few|TRBJ2-1
TGCAGTGCTTCCGGGACCCTATACAATGAGCAGTTCTTC
CSASGTLYNEQFF
>TRBV20-1|.|.|TRBJ1-1
TGCAGTGCGCAGGTGAGAAACACTGAAGCTTTCTTT
CSAQVRNTEAFF
>TRBV10-3|TRBD2|few|TRBJ2-7
TGTGCCATCAGTCGGGAGGATTCGGAGCAGTACTTC
CAISREDSEQYF
>TRBV10-3|.|many|TRBJ2-2
TGTGCCATCAGTGAGTCGATTAAAGGTCGAGCGAACACCGGGGAGCTGTTTTTT
CAISESIKGRANTGELFF
>TRBV20-1|.|many|TRBJ2-1
TGCAGTGCTAGAGATGACAGGATCCCTGAGCAGTTCTTC
CSARDDRIPEQFF